The T cell receptor (beta chain) described here comes from a study of cytomegalovirus exposure and HLA in healthy donors. The CDR3 loop spans 12 amino acids. Germline loops: CDR1 SGHTA, CDR2 FQGNSA. Trimming removed 4 bases at V and 6 bases at J, with 9 bases between. A multiplex PCR was run with 60 Vbeta primers and 13 Jbeta primers. Profiling relied on immunoSEQ multiplex PCR, and the TCRdb table lists in-frame clones only, not all of them. The profile shows around 97,000 clones, approximately 73% of them singletons. This clone has just a few counts. The sample taken for sequencing was PBMCs. The chain combines TRBV7-2 with TRBJ1-2; tentatively, D is TRBD1 (6 bases). The TCR was taken from a middle-aged man in good health and CMV-seronegative. CDR3 nucleotides: TGTGCCAGCAGCTCCCCAGGGGATGGCTACACCTTC. Amino acid sequence: CASSSPGDGYTF.